This T cell receptor (beta chain) appears in the sequencing data of a study of blood T cell repertoires in COVID-19. Background on the study: Samples came from the United States, Italy and Spain, spanning acute and convalescent COVID-19. PBMCs, B-cell-depleted T cells, or T cells provided the cDNA or gDNA that made up the material.

V lost 0 bases and J lost 7, with 7 bases in between. From germline, CDR1 is SGHRS and CDR2 YFSETQ. The CDR3 covers 12 residues. Original processing notes: Amplifying reference gene primers gave estimates of nucleated cell counts. Assay used: immunoSEQ multiplex PCR; TCRdb lists only in-frame clones, some missing. The V and J calls and clone size are taken from that table; D and trimming were inferred from the DNA. The sample records over 120,000 clones, about 80% being singletons. This clone has more than one count but fewer than ten. The sequence derives from a man between 65 and 80 years old who had recovered from COVID-19. Sequencing used peripheral blood. The chain combines TRBV5-1 with TRBJ1-2; D is possibly TRBD1 (6 bases). CDR3 sequence (DNA): TGCGCCAGCAGCTTGGGGACAGCTGGCTACACCTTC. Encoded protein: CASSLGTAGYTF.